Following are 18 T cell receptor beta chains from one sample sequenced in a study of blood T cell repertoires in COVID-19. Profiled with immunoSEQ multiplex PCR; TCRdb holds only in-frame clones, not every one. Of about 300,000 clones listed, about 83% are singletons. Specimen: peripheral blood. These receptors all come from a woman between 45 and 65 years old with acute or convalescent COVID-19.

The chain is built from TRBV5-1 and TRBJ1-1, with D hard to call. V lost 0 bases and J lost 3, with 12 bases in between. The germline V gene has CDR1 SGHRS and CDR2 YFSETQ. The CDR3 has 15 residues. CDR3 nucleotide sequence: TGCGCCAGCAGCTTGGTGGGGATGAGGGACACTGAAGCTTTCTTT. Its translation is CASSLVGMRDTEAFF.

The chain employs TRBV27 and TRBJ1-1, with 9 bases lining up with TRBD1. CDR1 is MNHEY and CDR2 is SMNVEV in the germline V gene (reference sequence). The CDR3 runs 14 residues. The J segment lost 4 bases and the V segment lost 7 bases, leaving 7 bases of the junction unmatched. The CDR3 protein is CASNNRGPITEAFF. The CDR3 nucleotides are TGTGCCAGCAATAACAGGGGGCCCATCACTGAAGCTTTCTTT.

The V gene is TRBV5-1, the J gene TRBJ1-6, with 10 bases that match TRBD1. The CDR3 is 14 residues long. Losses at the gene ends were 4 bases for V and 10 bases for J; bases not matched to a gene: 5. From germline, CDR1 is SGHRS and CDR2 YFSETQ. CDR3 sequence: CASSVDRGGSPLHF. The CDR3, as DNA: TGCGCCAGCAGCGTGGACAGGGGGGGATCACCCCTCCACTTT. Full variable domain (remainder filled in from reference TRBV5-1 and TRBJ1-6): KAGVTQTPRYLIKTRGQQVTLSCSPISGHRSVSWYQQTPGQGLQFLFEYFSETQRNKGNFPGRFSGRQFSNSRSEMNVSTLELGDSALYLCASSVDRGGSPLHFGNGTRLTVT.

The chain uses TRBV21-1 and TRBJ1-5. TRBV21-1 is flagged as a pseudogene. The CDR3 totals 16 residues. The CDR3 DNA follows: TGTGCCAGCAGCAATTTTCTGTCCCGAGTGAGGCAGCCCCAGCATTTT. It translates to CASSNFLSRVRQPQHF.

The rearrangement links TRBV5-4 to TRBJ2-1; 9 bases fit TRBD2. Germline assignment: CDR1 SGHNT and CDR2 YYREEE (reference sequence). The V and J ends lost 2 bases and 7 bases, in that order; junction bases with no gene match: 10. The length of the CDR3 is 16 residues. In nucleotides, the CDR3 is TGTGCCAGCAGCTTAGGCGGACTAGCGATCGTTAATGAGCAGTTCTTC. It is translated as CASSLGGLAIVNEQFF.

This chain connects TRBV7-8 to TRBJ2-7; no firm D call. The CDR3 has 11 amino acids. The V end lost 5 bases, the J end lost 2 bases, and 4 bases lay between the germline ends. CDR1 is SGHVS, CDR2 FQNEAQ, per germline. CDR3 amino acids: CASSLTYEQYF. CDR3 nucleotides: TGTGCCAGCAGCCTAACCTACGAGCAGTACTTC. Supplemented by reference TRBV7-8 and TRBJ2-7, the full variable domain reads GAGVSQSPRYKVAKRGQDVALRCDPISGHVSLFWYQQALGQGPEFLTYFQNEAQLDKSGLPSDRFFAERPEGSVSTLKIQRTQQEDSAVYLCASSLTYEQYFGPGTRLTVT.

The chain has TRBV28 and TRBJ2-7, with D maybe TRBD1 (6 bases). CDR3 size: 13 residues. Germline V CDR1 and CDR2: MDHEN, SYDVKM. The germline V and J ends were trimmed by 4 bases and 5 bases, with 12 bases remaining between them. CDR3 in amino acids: CASSSGQGHEQYF. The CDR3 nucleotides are TGTGCCAGCAGTTCCGGGCAGGGGCACGAGCAGTACTTC.

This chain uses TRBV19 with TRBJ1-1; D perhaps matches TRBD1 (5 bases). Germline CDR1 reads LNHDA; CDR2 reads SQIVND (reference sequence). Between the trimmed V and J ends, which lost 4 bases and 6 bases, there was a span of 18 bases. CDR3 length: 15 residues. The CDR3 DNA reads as TGTGCCAGTAGTACCGGCGCTCAGGGTAGAGCTGAAGCTTTCTTT. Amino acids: CASSTGAQGRAEAFF.

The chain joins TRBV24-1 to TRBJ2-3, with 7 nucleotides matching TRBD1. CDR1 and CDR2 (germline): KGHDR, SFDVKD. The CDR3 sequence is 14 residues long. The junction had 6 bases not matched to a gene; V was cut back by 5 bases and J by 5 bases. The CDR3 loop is CATSVTNRGDTQYF. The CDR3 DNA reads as TGTGCCACCAGTGTTACGAACAGGGGAGATACGCAGTATTTT.

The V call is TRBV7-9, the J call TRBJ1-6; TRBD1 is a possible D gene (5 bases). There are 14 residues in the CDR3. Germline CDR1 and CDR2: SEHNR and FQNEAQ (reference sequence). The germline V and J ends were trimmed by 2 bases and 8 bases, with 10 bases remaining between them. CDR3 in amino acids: CASSLKVRDSPLHF. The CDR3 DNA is TGTGCCAGCAGCTTAAAGGTCAGGGATTCACCCCTCCACTTT.

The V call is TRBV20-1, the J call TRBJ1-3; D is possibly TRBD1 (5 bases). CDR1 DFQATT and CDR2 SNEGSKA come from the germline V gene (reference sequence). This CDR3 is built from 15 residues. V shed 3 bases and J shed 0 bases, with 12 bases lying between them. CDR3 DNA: TGCAGTGCTAGTGGGGCCGCTGACTCTGGAAACACCATATATTTT. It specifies CSASGAADSGNTIYF.

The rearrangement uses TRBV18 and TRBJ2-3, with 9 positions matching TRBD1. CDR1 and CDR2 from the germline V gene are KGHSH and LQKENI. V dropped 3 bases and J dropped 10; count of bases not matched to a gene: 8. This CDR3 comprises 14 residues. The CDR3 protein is CASSPIGQGNAQYF. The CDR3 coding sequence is TGTGCCAGCTCACCTATAGGACAGGGGAATGCGCAGTATTTT. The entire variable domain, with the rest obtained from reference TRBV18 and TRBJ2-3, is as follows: NAGVMQNPRHLVRRRGQEARLRCSPMKGHSHVYWYRQLPEEGLKFMVYLQKENIIDESGMPKERFSAEFPKEGPSILRIQQVVRGDSAAYFCASSPIGQGNAQYFGPGTRLTVL.

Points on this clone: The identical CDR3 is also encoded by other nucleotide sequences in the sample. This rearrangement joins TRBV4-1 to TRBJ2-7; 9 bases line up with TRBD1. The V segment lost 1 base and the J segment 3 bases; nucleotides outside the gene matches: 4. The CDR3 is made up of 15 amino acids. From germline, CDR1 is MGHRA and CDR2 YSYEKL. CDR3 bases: TGCGCCAGCAGCCAAGGTCCGGGACAGGGCTACGAGCAGTACTTC. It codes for CASSQGPGQGYEQYF.

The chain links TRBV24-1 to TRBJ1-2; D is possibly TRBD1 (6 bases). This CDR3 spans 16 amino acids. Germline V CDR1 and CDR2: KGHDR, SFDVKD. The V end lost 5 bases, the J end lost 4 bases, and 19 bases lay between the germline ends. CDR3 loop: CATSGALQGLGYGYTF. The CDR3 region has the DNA TGTGCCACCAGTGGCGCCCTACAGGGCTTGGGCTATGGCTACACCTTC.

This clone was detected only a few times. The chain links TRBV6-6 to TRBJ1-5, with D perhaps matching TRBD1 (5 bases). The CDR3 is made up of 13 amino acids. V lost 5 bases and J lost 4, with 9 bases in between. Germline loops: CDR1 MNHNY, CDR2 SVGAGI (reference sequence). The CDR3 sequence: CASSAPGNQPQHF. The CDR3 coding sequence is TGTGCCAGCAGTGCCCCAGGGAATCAGCCCCAGCATTTT.

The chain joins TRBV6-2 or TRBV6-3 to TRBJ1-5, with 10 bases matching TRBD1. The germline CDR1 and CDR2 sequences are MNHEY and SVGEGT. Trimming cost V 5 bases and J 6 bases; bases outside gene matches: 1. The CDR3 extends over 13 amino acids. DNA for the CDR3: TGTGCCAGCAGTAGACAGGGGGCTCAGCCCCAGCATTTT. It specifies CASSRQGAQPQHF.

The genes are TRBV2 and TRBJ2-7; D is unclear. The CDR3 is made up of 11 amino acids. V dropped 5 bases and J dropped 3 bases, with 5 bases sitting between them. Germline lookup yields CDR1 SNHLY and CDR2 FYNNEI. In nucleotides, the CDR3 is TGTGCCAGCAGTTACAACTACGAGCAGTACTTC. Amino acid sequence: CASSYNYEQYF.

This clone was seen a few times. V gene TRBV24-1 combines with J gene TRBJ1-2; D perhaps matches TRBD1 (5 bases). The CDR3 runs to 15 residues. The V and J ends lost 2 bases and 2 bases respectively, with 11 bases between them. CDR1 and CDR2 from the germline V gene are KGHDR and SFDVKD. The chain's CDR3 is CATSDSGGVNYGYTF. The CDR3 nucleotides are TGTGCCACCAGTGATTCCGGAGGGGTAAACTATGGCTACACCTTC.